These T cell receptor beta chains were read from a single sample in a study of T cell responses to AZD1222 COVID-19 vaccine. Using immunoSEQ multiplex PCR, the repertoire was profiled, and TCRdb retains in-frame clones only, with some absent. The sample holds about 110,000 clones, roughly 92% seen once. Here the sequenced sample was peripheral blood, taken 28 days after the second AZD1222 dose. The receptors come from an adult who received the AZD1222 COVID-19 vaccine. Each CDR3 is given without its conserved first and last residue. Each record gives: CDR3 protein, CDR3 length, V gene, J gene.

ASSSPPGLAGGPYNEQF,17,TRBV7-9,TRBJ2-1
ASSFPTGGGEAF,12,TRBV28,TRBJ1-1
ASSQVVTGGFGYT,13,TRBV4-3,TRBJ1-2
ASSQAGTLQGTQY,13,TRBV3-1/TRBV3-2,TRBJ2-5
ASSLDGGGSGETQY,14,TRBV11-2,TRBJ2-5
ASGLGFAGGPETQY,14,TRBV12-5,TRBJ2-5
ASSRDLYEQY,10,TRBV18,TRBJ2-7
ASRTSGNTIY,10,TRBV6-5,TRBJ1-3
ASSLDWNPNGYT,12,TRBV11-2,TRBJ1-2
ASSDDWINSPLH,12,TRBV5-1,TRBJ1-6
ASSRRQGWEDTQY,13,TRBV3-1/TRBV3-2,TRBJ2-3
ASSRDSTDTQY,11,TRBV18,TRBJ2-3
ASRRDRGFSNQPQH,14,TRBV19,TRBJ1-5
ATSLGPSNQPQH,12,TRBV15,TRBJ1-5
ATSESPGQGSEKLF,14,TRBV24-1,TRBJ1-4
ASREGYYTDTQY,12,TRBV2,TRBJ2-3
ASSAQSPPSGYT,12,TRBV2,TRBJ1-2
ASSLTSWSGYT,11,TRBV5-1,TRBJ1-2
ASSLVQDQPQH,11,TRBV7-2,TRBJ1-5
ASSQTGGKSSYNEQF,15,TRBV4-2,TRBJ2-1
ATSERGQGQTEAF,13,TRBV24-1,TRBJ1-1
ASSLASGTAYNSPLH,15,TRBV7-2,TRBJ1-6
ASSVVQGNTEAF,12,TRBV9,TRBJ1-1